These 3 T cell receptor beta chains came from one sample sequenced in a study of shared clonotypes between healthy human individuals. Using immunoSEQ multiplex PCR, the repertoire was profiled, and TCRdb retains in-frame clones only, with some absent. The repertoire consists of 500,000 to 700,000 clones, with approximately 95% occurring once and the leading ten covering approximately 0.11%. CD45RO-negative CD8 cells positively selected for CCR7 made up the naive population, which excluded terminally differentiated effector memory CD45RA+ cells. Sequenced material: naive CD8+ T cells sorted from blood. The receptors shown here come from a woman in her twenties or thirties in good health.

The rearrangement links TRBV5-6 to TRBJ2-5, with unresolved D. From germline, CDR1 is SGHDT and CDR2 YYEEEE. This CDR3 is built from 14 residues. V was trimmed by 2 bases and J by 0 bases, leaving 8 bases between them. Written as DNA, the CDR3 is TGTGCCAGCAGCTTAAGAGTGTACCAAGAGACCCAGTACTTC. Translating gives CASSLRVYQETQYF.

The CDR3 region is CASSLPTGYGNTGELFF. CDR3 DNA sequence: TGCGCCAGCAGCTTACCTACAGGGTACGGGAACACCGGGGAGCTGTTTTTT. V and J are TRBV5-1 and TRBJ2-2; tentative D call: TRBD1 (6 bases). From germline, CDR1 is SGHRS and CDR2 YFSETQ. The length of the CDR3 is 17 residues. Trimming shortened V by 2 bases and J by 1 base, and 15 bases separated the two germline ends.

The V gene is TRBV28, the J gene TRBJ2-5; TRBD2 matches at 9 bases. The J call could be wrong; TRBJ2-7 is a better fit for the DNA end. The germline CDR1 and CDR2 sequences are MDHEN and SYDVKM. This CDR3 region has 16 residues. CDR3 sequence: CASSFSGSHAGNEQYF. The CDR3, as DNA: TGTGCCAGCAGCTTTAGCGGGAGCCACGCTGGGAACGAGCAGTACTTC.